Each of the 2 T cell receptor beta chains below was sequenced from the same sample in a study of shared clonotypes between healthy human individuals. Clones were sequenced by immunoSEQ multiplex PCR, and TCRdb holds only the in-frame ones, with some missing. This table holds about 79,000 clones, around 57% found once. The sample was memory CD8+ T cells sorted from blood. The subset was: CD45RO+ cells pooled with CCR7-negative TemRA cells. All receptors come from a man aged 30 to 45 in good health.

The chain uses TRBV11-2 and TRBJ1-5, with a tentative D call TRBD1 (5 bases). CDR3 length equals 13 residues. CDR1 is SGHAT, CDR2 FQNNGV, per germline. V shed 3 bases and J shed 6 bases, with 9 bases lying between them. The CDR3: CASSLWGSQPQHF. Written as DNA, the CDR3 is TGTGCCAGCAGCTTGTGGGGCAGTCAGCCCCAGCATTTT. Supplemented by reference TRBV11-2 and TRBJ1-5, the full variable domain reads EAGVAQSPRYKIIEKRQSVAFWCNPISGHATLYWYQQILGQGPKLLIQFQNNGVVDDSQLPKDRFSAERLKGVDSTLKIQPAKLEDSAVYLCASSLWGSQPQHFGDGTRLSIL.

CDR3 residues: CASSDGTSGADTQYF. CDR3 bases: TGTGCCAGCAGTGACGGGACTAGCGGGGCAGATACGCAGTATTTT. The chain employs TRBV6-4 and TRBJ2-3, with TRBD2 matching 13 bases. The V gene's germline CDR1 is MRHNA and CDR2 SNTAGT. V trimming: 2 bases; J trimming: 4 bases; junction bases outside the gene matches: 0. This CDR3 contains 15 residues.